The present T cell receptor (beta chain) was sequenced within a study of T cells in Graves' hyperthyroidism and ophthalmopathy. The germline CDR1 and CDR2 sequences are SGHDT and YYEEEE. This CDR3 contains 17 residues. V was pared by 0 bases and J by 5 bases, with 7 bases of the junction left unmatched. Whole-study results and caveats: Blood also contained most expanded thyroid clonotypes above 0.001.

Only a few counts were recorded for this clonotype. No antigen is known for it. RNA transcripts served as the template for amplifying TCR beta CDR3 regions. The TCR CDR3 first-round RT-PCR relied on the HTBI primer set. MiXCR, run by TCRdb on the multiplex PCR reads, gives a single entry per CDR3 protein. The table shows about 840,000 distinct CDR3 sequences, with 35% to 40% occurring only once. The patients, who ranged from 18 to 65 in age, presented with newly diagnosed hyperthyroidism lasting under 2 months. Patients with uncontrolled infections, other autoimmune diseases, pregnancy or lactation were excluded. Isolation of PBMCs was performed on around 9.8 ml fresh peripheral blood.

Input material: blood. The chain couples TRBV5-6 to TRBJ2-7; 14 positions agree with TRBD2. The sequence came from a young man with Graves' hyperthyroidism. CDR3 nucleotide sequence: TGTGCCAGCAGCTTGGGGACTAGCGGGAGGAAGGTACACGAGCAGTACTTC. Protein product: CASSLGTSGRKVHEQYF.